Listed here is a single T cell receptor beta chain. Its antigen is not known. The CDR3 sequence is 14 residues long. Germline values: CDR1 LGHNA, CDR2 YNFKEQ. V shed 3 bases, J shed 2 bases, and the junction held 3 bases outside the gene matches. Around 0.45 micrograms of biopsy DNA per sample underwent TCRB immunosequencing. Some clones are missing from TCRdb's copy, which holds only in-frame ones; the method was immunoSEQ multiplex PCR. This repertoire shows 15,000 to 20,000 clones, 70% to 90% found once; its top ten account for about 9.3%. The source of the sample is a study of T cell repertoires in ileal Crohn's disease. Notes on the study in general: Compared with non-smokers, active smokers at surgery showed more clonal expansions.

The source of this sequence is an adult with Crohn's disease. This chain links TRBV4-2 with TRBJ2-5; TRBD2 agrees at 7 bases. What was sequenced was ileal tissue. CDR3 bases: TGTGCCAGCAGCCAGGGACTACCGCAAGAGACCCAGTACTTC. Protein sequence: CASSQGLPQETQYF.